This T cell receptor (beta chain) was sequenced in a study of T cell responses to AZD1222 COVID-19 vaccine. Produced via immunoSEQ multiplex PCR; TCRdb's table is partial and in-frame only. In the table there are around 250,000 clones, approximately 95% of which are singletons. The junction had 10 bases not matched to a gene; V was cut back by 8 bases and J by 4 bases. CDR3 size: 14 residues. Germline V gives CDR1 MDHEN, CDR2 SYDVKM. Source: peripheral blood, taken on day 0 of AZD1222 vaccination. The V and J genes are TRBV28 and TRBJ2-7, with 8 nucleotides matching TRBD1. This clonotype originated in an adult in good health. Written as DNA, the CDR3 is TGTGCCAGCTGCAGGGGGCCCCCTTTGTACGAGCAGTACTTC. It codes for CASCRGPPLYEQYF.